The next 9 T cell receptor beta chains were all read from a single sample in a study of response to subunit inactivated influenza vaccine. TCRdb ran MiXCR on the RT-PCR reads and lists one entry per CDR3 protein. This table holds roughly 290,000 distinct CDR3 sequences, 21% found once. The source was PBMCs from blood, collected about 20 months after vaccination. The receptors stem from a man between 50 and 69 years old who received an inactivated influenza vaccine.

This clonotype was found many times. The chain uses TRBV2 and TRBJ2-1, with 10 bases identical to TRBD1. Unmatched junction bases numbered 3, after V lost 3 bases and J lost 4 bases. This CDR3 region has 15 residues. The germline gives CDR1 SNHLY, CDR2 FYNNEI. CDR3 loop: CASSERGQGYNEQFF. CDR3 bases: TGTGCCAGCAGTGAGAGGGGACAGGGGTACAATGAGCAGTTCTTC.

This clonotype appeared a few times. This chain joins TRBV20-1 and TRBJ2-3, with 10 bases that match TRBD2. This CDR3 region has 17 residues. Germline lookup yields CDR1 DFQATT and CDR2 SNEGSKA (reference sequence). The CDR3 nucleotides read TGCAGATTCGGAGCAGGGGTAACTAGCGGGGCCCCAGATACGCAGTATTTT. This encodes CRFGAGVTSGAPDTQYF.

This clonotype was detected many times. Here the CDR3 reads CASSKTGSNEKLFF. DNA of the CDR3: TGCGCCAGCAGCAAGACAGGGTCTAATGAAAAACTGTTTTTT. The V call is TRBV5-1, the J call TRBJ1-4; TRBD1 agrees at 7 bases. The ends lost 4 bases at V and 3 bases at J; junction bases unmatched: 3. Germline V lookup: CDR1 SGHRS, CDR2 YFSETQ. This CDR3 has 14 residues.

This clonotype was observed many times. The chain links TRBV6-5 to TRBJ1-3, with D possibly TRBD1 on 5 matching bases. The CDR3 loop spans 17 amino acids. CDR1 MNHEY and CDR2 SVGAGI come from the germline V gene. Trimming stripped 4 bases from V and 0 bases from J, with 16 bases between. CDR3 protein: CASSSFRDRSSGNTIYF. The CDR3 nucleotides read TGTGCCAGCAGTTCGTTCCGGGACCGGAGCTCTGGAAACACCATATATTTT.

This clonotype has ten or more counts. This chain uses TRBV20-1 with TRBJ1-2, with TRBD1 as a possible D gene (5 bases). The CDR3 contains 12 residues. Germline V gene data show CDR1 as DFQATT and CDR2 as SNEGSKA (reference sequence). V was cut by 1 base and J by 4 bases, with 7 bases left in between. The CDR3 bases are TGCAGTGCTAGAGGGGGCGTCTATGGCTACACCTTC. Its protein is CSARGGVYGYTF.

The chain uses TRBV20-1 and TRBJ2-7, with TRBD2 as a possible D gene (6 bases). The CDR3 contains 14 residues. Germline CDR1 reads DFQATT; CDR2 reads SNEGSKA (reference sequence). V was clipped by 4 bases and J by 0 bases, with 13 bases between them. The CDR3 loop reads CSAIPTGGSYEQYF. DNA for the CDR3: TGCAGTGCTATTCCCACCGGGGGCTCCTACGAGCAGTACTTC.

V is TRBV4-1 and J is TRBJ1-5; D remains ambiguous. The V gene's germline CDR1 is MGHRA and CDR2 YSYEKL. This CDR3 has 16 amino acids. V was trimmed by 1 base and J by 4 bases, leaving 14 bases between them. The CDR3 protein is CASSQAWPDGNQPQHF. The CDR3, as DNA: TGCGCCAGCAGCCAAGCCTGGCCGGACGGTAATCAGCCCCAGCATTTT.

The chain recombines TRBV28 with TRBJ2-2; D gene ambiguous. The CDR3 extends over 16 amino acids. Germline CDR1 is MDHEN and CDR2 is SYDVKM. The germline V and J ends were trimmed by 2 bases and 2 bases, with 12 bases remaining between them. This CDR3 is CASSLIFGVNTGELFF. The DNA of the CDR3 is TGTGCCAGCAGTTTAATATTTGGGGTTAACACCGGGGAGCTGTTTTTT. Full variable domain (outside the CDR3, taken from reference TRBV28 and TRBJ2-2): DVKVTQSSRYLVKRTGEKVFLECVQDMDHENMFWYRQDPGLGLRLIYFSYDVKMKEKGDIPEGYSVSREKKERFSLILESASTNQTSMYLCASSLIFGVNTGELFFGEGSRLTVL.

V usage is TRBV6-5 and J usage is TRBJ2-1; D not resolved. Germline-derived CDR1 and CDR2 are MNHEY and SVGAGI. The V end was cut by 2 bases, the J end by 9 bases, with 17 bases between. The CDR3 is made up of 15 amino acids. CDR3 sequence reads: CASSYRSDLNSEQFF. The CDR3, as DNA: TGTGCCAGCAGTTACAGGTCAGACCTAAACTCTGAGCAGTTCTTC.